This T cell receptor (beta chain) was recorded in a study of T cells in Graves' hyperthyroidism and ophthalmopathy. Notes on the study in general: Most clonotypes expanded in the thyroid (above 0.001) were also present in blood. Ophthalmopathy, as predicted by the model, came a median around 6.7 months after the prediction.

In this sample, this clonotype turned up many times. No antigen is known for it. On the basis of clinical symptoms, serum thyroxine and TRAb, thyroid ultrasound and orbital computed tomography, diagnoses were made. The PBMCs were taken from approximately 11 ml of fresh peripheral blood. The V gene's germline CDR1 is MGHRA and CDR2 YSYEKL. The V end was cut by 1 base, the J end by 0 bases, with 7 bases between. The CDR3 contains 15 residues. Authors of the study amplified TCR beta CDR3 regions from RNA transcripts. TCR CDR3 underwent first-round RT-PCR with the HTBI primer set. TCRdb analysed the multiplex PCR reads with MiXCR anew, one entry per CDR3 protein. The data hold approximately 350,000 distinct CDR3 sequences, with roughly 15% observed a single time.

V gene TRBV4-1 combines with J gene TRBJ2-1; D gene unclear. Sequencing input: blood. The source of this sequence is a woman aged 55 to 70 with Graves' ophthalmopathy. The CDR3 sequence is CASSQVRSSYNEQFF. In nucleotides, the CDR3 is TGCGCCAGCAGCCAAGTCCGGAGCTCCTACAATGAGCAGTTCTTC.